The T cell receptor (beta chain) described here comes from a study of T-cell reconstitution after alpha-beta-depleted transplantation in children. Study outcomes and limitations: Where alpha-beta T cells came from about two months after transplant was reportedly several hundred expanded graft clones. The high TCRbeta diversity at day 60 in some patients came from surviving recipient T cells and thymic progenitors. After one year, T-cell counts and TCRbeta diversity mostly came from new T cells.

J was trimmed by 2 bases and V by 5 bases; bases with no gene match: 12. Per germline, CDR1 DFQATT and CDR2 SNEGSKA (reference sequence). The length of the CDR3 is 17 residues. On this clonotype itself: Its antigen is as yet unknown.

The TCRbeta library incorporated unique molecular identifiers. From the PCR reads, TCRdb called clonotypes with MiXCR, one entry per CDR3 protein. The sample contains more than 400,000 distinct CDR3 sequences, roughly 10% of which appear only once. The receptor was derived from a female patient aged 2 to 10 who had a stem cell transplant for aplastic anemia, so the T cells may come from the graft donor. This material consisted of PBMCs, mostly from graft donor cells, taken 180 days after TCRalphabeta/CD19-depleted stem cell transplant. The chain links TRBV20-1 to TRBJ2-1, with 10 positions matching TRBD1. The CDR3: CSACDLVDRGTYNEQFF. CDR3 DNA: TGCAGTGCTTGCGACCTCGTGGACAGGGGGACCTACAATGAGCAGTTCTTC.